This T cell receptor beta chain was identified in a study of cytomegalovirus exposure and HLA in healthy donors. Study context: Drawn from HLA-typed donors, around 85 million unique TCRs were held in an early data release. Study-wide findings and caveats: An analysis was carried out later, and it reportedly showed fewer N-insertions in an Asian-associated ancestry cluster than the approximately 610-donor mean. Presence/absence analyses supposed approximately even sequencing depth among donors. It was reported that TCR beta sequences correctly inferred the HLA-A and HLA-B alleles for most subjects.

The PCR made use of 60 Vbeta and 13 Jbeta primers. Measured with immunoSEQ multiplex PCR; TCRdb has only the in-frame clones, and not every one. This table has more than 90,000 clones, approximately 71% appearing once. Of note for this clone: Its antigen is unidentified.

V shed 6 bases and J shed 5 bases, with 18 bases lying between them. The CDR3 length is 16 residues. Per the germline V gene, CDR1 is SGHRS and CDR2 is YFSETQ. Sequencing was carried out using PBMCs. The receptor's source is a female donor in good health and CMV-seronegative. The gene calls are TRBV5-1 and TRBJ1-6; D is possibly TRBD1 (6 bases). The CDR3 nucleotides are TGCGCCAGCACACAGGGACCCACTCCGAATAATTCACCCCTCCACTTT. It is translated as CASTQGPTPNNSPLHF.